These T cell receptor beta chains were read from a single sample in a study of cytotoxic CD8 clonotypes in ibrutinib-treated CLL. Only in-frame clones appear in the TCRdb table, and some are missing; sequencing was by immunoSEQ multiplex PCR. The data show 200,000 to 250,000 clones, more than 70% seen once. This material consisted of PBMCs, taken after 12 months of ibrutinib treatment. These receptors all stem from a human donor with chronic lymphocytic leukemia. Each CDR3 is given with its conserved first and last residue. A D gene is named only where the DNA matches it firmly. Clone size appears in some rows only: once, few, many, or a class for an expanded clone.

D gene	J gene	clone size	V gene	CDR3 protein	CDR3 DNA
TRBD2	TRBJ2-2	.	TRBV19	CASIGSGSPGELFF	TGTGCCAGTATCGGTAGCGGGAGTCCCGGGGAGCTGTTTTTT
.	TRBJ2-1	.	TRBV2	CASSSSSYNEQFF	TGTGCCAGCAGTAGTAGCTCCTACAATGAGCAGTTCTTC
TRBD1	TRBJ2-7	.	TRBV11-3	CASSPTGVHEQYF	TGTGCCAGCAGCCCAACAGGGGTCCACGAGCAGTACTTC
TRBD1	TRBJ2-5	.	TRBV10-3	CAISEQGEETQYF	TGTGCCATCAGTGAGCAGGGGGAAGAGACCCAGTACTTC
TRBD1	TRBJ1-5	.	TRBV4-1	CASSQTGRNQPQHF	TGCGCCAGCAGCCAGACAGGGAGGAATCAGCCCCAGCATTTT
TRBD1	TRBJ2-7	.	TRBV25-1	CASTRQGKRYEQYF	TGTGCCAGCACCAGACAGGGGAAGAGGTACGAGCAGTACTTC
.	TRBJ1-6	.	TRBV12-2	CASRLPGGKSPLHF	TGTGCAAGTCGCCTCCCCGGAGGGAAGTCACCCCTCCACTTT
.	TRBJ1-6	many	TRBV15	CATGRSSYNSPLHF	TGTGCCACCGGCAGGAGCTCCTATAATTCACCCCTCCACTTT
.	TRBJ2-7	once	TRBV13	CASSLSDTSYEQYF	TGTGCCAGCAGCTTAAGCGACACCTCCTACGAGCAGTACTTC
.	TRBJ1-2	many	TRBV6-1	CASSESPTGLANYGYTF	TGTGCCAGCAGTGAATCTCCCACGGGTCTCGCTAACTATGGCTACACCTTC
.	TRBJ2-7	few	TRBV7-2	CASAADFYEQYF	TGTGCCAGCGCGGCAGACTTCTACGAGCAGTACTTC
.	TRBJ2-2	.	TRBV18	CASSPTVIAASGELFF	TGTGCCAGCTCACCGACAGTTATAGCGGCATCCGGGGAGCTGTTTTTT
.	TRBJ2-5	.	TRBV6-1	CASSDPYTSQYF	TGTGCCAGCAGTGACCCTTACACGTCCCAGTACTTC
.	TRBJ1-2	few	TRBV27	CASSSSGMDGYTF	TGTGCCAGCAGTTCATCGGGGATGGATGGCTACACCTTC
.	TRBJ2-7	.	TRBV14	CASSQQGDYEQYF	TGTGCCAGCAGCCAACAGGGTGACTACGAGCAGTACTTC
.	TRBJ2-1	.	TRBV5-1	CASSRDSLEQFF	TGCGCCAGCAGCCGAGACAGCCTCGAGCAGTTCTTC
.	TRBJ2-1	.	TRBV19	CASSIGESPSEQFF	TGTGCCAGTAGTATAGGAGAGTCCCCCAGTGAGCAGTTCTTC
.	TRBJ2-7	.	TRBV5-1	CASSSGSLSSYEQYF	TGCGCCAGCAGCTCCGGGTCCTTAAGCTCTTACGAGCAGTACTTC
.	TRBJ1-5	few	TRBV4-1	CASSLVASGDGNQPQHF	TGCGCCAGCAGCCTAGTCGCTTCGGGGGACGGCAATCAGCCCCAGCATTTT
TRBD2	TRBJ2-4	.	TRBV28	CASNPGGLAHIQYF	TGTGCCAGCAACCCAGGGGGACTAGCACACATTCAGTACTTC
TRBD2	TRBJ2-5	.	TRBV2	CASFLPAGIQETQYF	TGTGCCAGCTTCCTCCCAGCGGGGATCCAAGAGACCCAGTACTTC
TRBD1	TRBJ2-2	.	TRBV5-1	CASSPSETGIGGELFF	TGCGCCAGCAGCCCTAGTGAGACAGGGATTGGCGGGGAGCTGTTTTTT
.	TRBJ2-2	.	TRBV7-6	CASSPPAGGHGELFF	TGTGCCAGCAGCCCTCCCGCCGGGGGGCACGGGGAGCTGTTTTTT
.	TRBJ1-1	.	TRBV29-1	CSVEGGTTEAFF	TGCAGCGTTGAAGGGGGGACCACTGAAGCTTTCTTT
TRBD2	TRBJ2-5	.	TRBV30	CAWSSLAGGGETQYF	TGTGCCTGGAGCTCCCTAGCGGGGGGCGGGGAGACCCAGTACTTC
TRBD2	TRBJ2-3	once	TRBV7-9	CASTTSMAGAGDTQYF	TGTGCCAGCACCACCAGTATGGCGGGAGCTGGAGATACGCAGTATTTT
.	TRBJ1-5	.	TRBV4-1	CASSQDLGGWTANQPQHF	TGCGCCAGCAGCCAAGATCTCGGGGGGTGGACAGCCAATCAGCCCCAGCATTTT
TRBD1	TRBJ2-1	few	TRBV18	CASSGQGGQNNEQFF	TGTGCCAGCTCGGGACAGGGAGGACAGAACAATGAGCAGTTCTTC
.	TRBJ1-5	.	TRBV18	CASSPGTEQPQHF	TGTGCCAGCTCACCAGGGACGGAACAGCCCCAGCATTTT
TRBD2	TRBJ2-7	.	TRBV7-2	CASSPPGWGGSYEQYF	TGTGCCAGCAGTCCCCCGGGGTGGGGGGGCTCCTACGAGCAGTACTTC
TRBD2	TRBJ2-1	.	TRBV7-8	CASRRTSGSIYNEQFF	TGTGCCAGCAGACGGACTAGCGGGAGTATTTACAATGAGCAGTTCTTC
.	TRBJ1-2	once	TRBV4-1	CASSPQQGGNYGYTF	TGCGCCAGCAGCCCCCAACAAGGGGGAAACTATGGCTACACCTTC
.	TRBJ1-1	.	TRBV19	CASSIGGESTEAFF	TGTGCCAGTAGTATAGGGGGTGAGAGCACTGAAGCTTTCTTT
.	TRBJ1-6	.	TRBV11-2	CASSSPELLYNSPLHF	TGTGCCAGCAGCTCACCAGAACTACTATATAATTCACCCCTCCACTTT
.	TRBJ2-7	once	TRBV7-9	CASSSPRRGHEQYF	TGTGCCAGCAGCTCCCCCCGGCGGGGCCACGAGCAGTACTTC
.	TRBJ2-2	.	TRBV28	CASSVRGPIGTGELFF	TGTGCCAGCAGCGTCAGGGGTCCCATAGGCACCGGGGAGCTGTTTTTT
.	TRBJ1-1	.	TRBV7-9	CASSLGDGNTEAFF	TGTGCCAGCAGCTTAGGGGACGGGAACACTGAAGCTTTCTTT
.	TRBJ2-6	.	TRBV6-6	CASRQIQGSGANVLTF	TGTGCCAGCAGACAAATTCAGGGCTCTGGGGCCAACGTCCTGACTTTC
TRBD2	TRBJ2-7	.	TRBV25-1	CASSESGTSGGNYEQYF	TGTGCCAGCAGTGAATCCGGGACTAGCGGGGGAAACTACGAGCAGTACTTC
TRBD1	TRBJ2-7	.	TRBV19	CASSPDRVSSYEQYF	TGTGCCAGTAGCCCTGACAGGGTAAGCTCCTACGAGCAGTACTTC
.	TRBJ2-7	few	TRBV7-9	CASSSQPEQGTSTDYEQYF	TGTGCCAGCAGCTCACAGCCCGAACAGGGTACGTCGACCGACTACGAGCAGTACTTC
.	TRBJ2-1	once	TRBV20-1	CSATRDNEQFF	TGCAGTGCTACCAGGGACAATGAGCAGTTCTTC
.	TRBJ2-1	.	TRBV9	CASSVADQGRDYNEQFF	TGTGCCAGCAGCGTAGCTGATCAGGGTAGGGACTACAATGAGCAGTTCTTC
TRBD1	TRBJ2-2	.	TRBV4-2	CASSPRDRGTGELFF	TGTGCCAGCAGCCCCCGGGACAGGGGCACCGGGGAGCTGTTTTTT
.	TRBJ2-7	.	TRBV18	CASSPLLDGTYEQYF	TGTGCCAGCTCACCCTTGTTGGACGGAACCTACGAGCAGTACTTC
TRBD2	TRBJ2-5	.	TRBV5-4	CASSLAGGPKTQYF	TGTGCCAGCAGCCTAGCGGGAGGGCCGAAGACCCAGTACTTC
.	TRBJ1-1	.	TRBV10-1	CASSVRLNTEAFF	TGCGCCAGCAGCGTCAGATTGAACACTGAAGCTTTCTTT
TRBD1	TRBJ2-7	.	TRBV6-5	CASSDRAEQYF	TGTGCCAGCAGTGACAGGGCCGAGCAGTACTTC
.	TRBJ2-7	.	TRBV27	CASRPGDELYEQYF	TGTGCCAGCAGGCCAGGGGATGAACTGTACGAGCAGTACTTC
.	TRBJ2-2	.	TRBV30	CAWRGTTGLTGELFF	TGTGCCTGGAGGGGAACCACAGGGTTGACCGGGGAGCTGTTTTTT
.	TRBJ2-4	.	TRBV10-2	CASRGHTAGPLAKNIQYF	TGCGCCAGCAGGGGACATACGGCAGGGCCCCTAGCCAAAAACATTCAGTACTTC
TRBD1	TRBJ2-7	.	TRBV7-9	CASSRAGRDREAQYF	TGTGCCAGCAGCCGCGCGGGTCGAGACAGGGAAGCGCAGTACTTC
TRBD2	TRBJ2-5	once	TRBV2	CASNLPHAGGQETQYF	TGTGCCAGCAACCTGCCACATGCGGGAGGGCAAGAGACCCAGTACTTC
.	TRBJ1-4	.	TRBV7-3	CARARANEKLFF	TGTGCAAGGGCCCGAGCTAATGAAAAACTGTTTTTT
.	TRBJ2-3	.	TRBV5-1	CASKTTETDTQYF	TGCGCCAGCAAGACGACAGAAACAGATACGCAGTATTTT
.	TRBJ2-2	.	TRBV25-1	CASSDEVGAPLPGELLF	TGTGCCAGCAGTGATGAAGTCGGGGCCCCCCTCCCCGGGGAGCTGCTTTTT
.	TRBJ2-5	.	TRBV11-3	CASSPSGVETQYF	TGTGCCAGCAGCCCGTCGGGAGTTGAGACCCAGTACTTC
.	TRBJ2-1	.	TRBV2	CASSGEQRVSEQFF	TGTGCCAGCAGCGGAGAGCAGCGGGTTAGTGAGCAGTTCTTC
TRBD1	TRBJ1-1	.	TRBV5-1	CASSRTGGTEAFF	TGCGCCAGCAGCCGTACAGGGGGCACTGAAGCTTTCTTT